Detailed here is one T cell receptor beta chain. This receptor's antigen is unknown. No quality values exist for individual bases; no much larger clone is one base distant. Including cysteine and phenylalanine, the CDR3 has 15 amino acids. Only the CDR3 region is kept as DNA, spanning 45 bases read in frame from base 1. The CDR1 and CDR2 encoded by the germline V gene (reference sequence) are LGHDT and YNNKEL. Between the V and J ends, shortened by 3 bases and 1 base respectively, the junction contains 12 bases. Receptor amplification or capture employed the immunoSEQ multiplex PCR assay. TCRdb stores this immuneACCESS table with in-frame sequences only. Part of the clones is absent; in the studies checked, under half of the shortfall reflects unresolved V genes, and no reason is known for the rest. This sample comprises 260,000 or so clones, approximately 80% of them detected only once. 10% to 15% of the sample comes from the top ten.

This sample was included in a study of control samples from healthy donors and cancer patients (dated by TCRdb to 2019 to 2021). This clonotype was obtained from a woman aged 55-70 years with lung cancer. The sequenced sample was PBMCs. The V and J segments used are TRBV3-1 (or the pseudogene TRBV3-2) and TRBJ1-2, with a tentative D gene TRBD1 over 6 matching bases. The encoded CDR3 is CASSQRQANNYGYTF. The nucleotides read TGTGCCAGCAGCCAGAGACAGGCGAATAACTATGGCTACACCTTC.